This record concerns one TCR beta chain sequence. Its matching antigen is unknown. The CDR3 contains 11 residues. Germline V gene data show CDR1 as MNHNS and CDR2 as SASEGT. V lost 8 bases to trimming and J lost 12 bases, with 17 bases between them. This entry belongs to a study of a mutant IDH1 vaccine in newly diagnosed glioma. In the study overall: The initiation of vaccination occurred 4-6 weeks after radiotherapy alone, or with temozolomide cycles.

Libraries were prepared by immunoSEQ multiplex PCR; TCRdb keeps only in-frame clonotypes and omits some of them. The sample has 45,000 or so clones, around 86% seen once. Time point of the sample: week 35, safety follow-up. The content of each vaccine dose was 300 ug of mutant IDH1 20-mer peptide, and topical imiquimod accompanied it. The material sequenced was PBMCs, taken from a glioma patient whose treatment included an IDH1 peptide vaccine. The chain employs TRBV6-1 and TRBJ2-7; D is uncertain. This receptor was obtained from a woman in her 40s with glioma. Some clones in this sample may be carry-over from other donors' samples. CDR3 loop: CASGSRLEPYF. The CDR3 DNA reads as TGTGCCAGCGGGTCGCGATTAGAACCGTACTTC.